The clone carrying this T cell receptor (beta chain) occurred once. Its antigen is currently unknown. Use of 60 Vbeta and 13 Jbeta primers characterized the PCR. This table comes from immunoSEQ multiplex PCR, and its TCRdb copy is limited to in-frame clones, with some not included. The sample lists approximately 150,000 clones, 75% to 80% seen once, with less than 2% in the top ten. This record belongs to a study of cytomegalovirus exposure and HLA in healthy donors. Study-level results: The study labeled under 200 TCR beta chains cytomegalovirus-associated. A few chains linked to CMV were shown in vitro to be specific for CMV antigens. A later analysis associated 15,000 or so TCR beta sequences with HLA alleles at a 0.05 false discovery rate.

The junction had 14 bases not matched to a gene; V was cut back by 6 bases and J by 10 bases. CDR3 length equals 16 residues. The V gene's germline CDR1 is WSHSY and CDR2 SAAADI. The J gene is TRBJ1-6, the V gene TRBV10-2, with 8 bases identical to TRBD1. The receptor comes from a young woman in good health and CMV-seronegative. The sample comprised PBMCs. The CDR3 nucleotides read TGCGCCAGCAGAGCGACAGGGGCGTCAGGCGAGTCACCCCTCCACTTT. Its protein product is CASRATGASGESPLHF.